Sequencing of this T cell receptor beta chain was carried out in a study of T cells in Graves' hyperthyroidism and ophthalmopathy. Broader study findings: A model of 13 V-J features distinguished ophthalmopathy from stable hyperthyroidism.

This clonotype was seen a few times. Its specificity is not known. From RNA transcripts, TCR beta CDR3 regions were amplified. HTBI primers were employed in a first-round RT-PCR of the TCR CDR3. TCRdb passed the multiplex PCR reads through MiXCR, listing each CDR3 protein once. The sample has about 590,000 distinct CDR3 sequences; around a sixth are singletons. The CDR3 extends over 18 amino acids. The germline V and J ends were trimmed by 3 bases and 1 base, with 20 bases remaining between them. CDR1 and CDR2 from the germline V gene are LGHDT and YNNKEL (reference sequence). The source of this sequence is a woman younger than 45 with Graves' hyperthyroidism. V and J are TRBV3-1 and TRBJ2-3; the D call may be TRBD1 or TRBD2 (8 bases each). Sequencing used blood. The CDR3 loop reads CASSQRGTRTGRTDTQYF. The DNA of the CDR3 is TGTGCCAGCAGCCAGAGGGGGACTAGGACAGGGCGCACAGATACGCAGTATTTT.